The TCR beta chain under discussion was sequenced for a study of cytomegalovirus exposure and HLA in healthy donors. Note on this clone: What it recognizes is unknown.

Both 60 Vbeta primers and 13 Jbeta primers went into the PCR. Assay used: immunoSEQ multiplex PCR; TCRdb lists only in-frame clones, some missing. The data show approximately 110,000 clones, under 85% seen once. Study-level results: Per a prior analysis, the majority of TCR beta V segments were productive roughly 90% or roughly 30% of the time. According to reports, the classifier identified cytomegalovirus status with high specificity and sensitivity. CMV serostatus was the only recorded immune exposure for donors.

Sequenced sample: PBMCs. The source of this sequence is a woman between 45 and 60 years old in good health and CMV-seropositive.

DNA of the CDR3: TGTGCCAGCAGCCCCCTAGCGGTGAGCACAGATACGCAGTATTTT. This sequence encodes CASSPLAVSTDTQYF. V usage is TRBV11-2 and J usage is TRBJ2-3, with 7 nucleotides matching TRBD2. The CDR3 length is 15 residues. V lost 5 bases, J lost 0 bases, and 5 bases stayed unmatched. CDR1 SGHAT and CDR2 FQNNGV come from the germline V gene.